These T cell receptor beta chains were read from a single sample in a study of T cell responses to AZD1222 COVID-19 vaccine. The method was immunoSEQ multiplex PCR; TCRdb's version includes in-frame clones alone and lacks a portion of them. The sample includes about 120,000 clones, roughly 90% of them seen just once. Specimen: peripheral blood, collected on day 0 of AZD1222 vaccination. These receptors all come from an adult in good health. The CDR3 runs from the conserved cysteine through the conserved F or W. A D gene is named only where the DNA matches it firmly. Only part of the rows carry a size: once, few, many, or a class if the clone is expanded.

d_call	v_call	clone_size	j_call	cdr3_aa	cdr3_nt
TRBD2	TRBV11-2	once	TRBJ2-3	CASSSPPPLAESTDTQYF	TGTGCCAGCAGCAGCCCACCCCCACTAGCGGAGAGCACAGATACGCAGTATTTT
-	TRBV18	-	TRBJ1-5	CASSPMATGQPQHF	TGTGCCAGCTCACCAATGGCTACTGGGCAGCCCCAGCATTTT
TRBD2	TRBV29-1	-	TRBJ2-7	CSVEEMSGGRTYEQYF	TGCAGCGTTGAAGAGATGAGCGGGGGGCGCACCTACGAGCAGTACTTC
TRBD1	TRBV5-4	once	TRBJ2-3	CASSPWDRVTDTQYF	TGTGCCAGCAGCCCTTGGGACAGGGTAACAGATACGCAGTATTTT
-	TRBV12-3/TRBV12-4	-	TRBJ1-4	CASSLTGGEKLFF	TGTGCCAGCAGTTTAACGGGAGGGGAAAAACTGTTTTTT
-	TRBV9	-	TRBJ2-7	CASSVAIGPPYEQYF	TGTGCCAGCAGCGTAGCTATCGGACCCCCCTACGAGCAGTACTTC
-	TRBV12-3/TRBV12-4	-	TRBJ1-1	CASSLVGYTEAFF	TGTGCCAGCAGTTTAGTAGGTTACACTGAAGCTTTCTTT
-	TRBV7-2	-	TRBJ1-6	CASTLLGSSYNSPLHF	TGTGCCAGCACCCTTTTGGGGAGCTCCTATAATTCACCCCTCCACTTT
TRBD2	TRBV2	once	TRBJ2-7	CASRLPGLAGVNRTYEQYF	TGTGCCAGCAGGTTACCGGGACTAGCGGGAGTCAATCGCACCTACGAGCAGTACTTC
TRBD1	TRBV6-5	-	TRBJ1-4	CASTPGTEIEKLFF	TGTGCCAGCACCCCCGGGACAGAAATTGAAAAACTGTTTTTT
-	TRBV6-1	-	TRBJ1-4	CASSESTNEKLFF	TGTGCCAGCAGTGAATCAACTAATGAAAAACTGTTTTTT
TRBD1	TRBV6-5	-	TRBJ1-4	CASRPTQGWDEKLFF	TGTGCCAGCAGGCCAACACAGGGGTGGGATGAAAAACTGTTTTTT
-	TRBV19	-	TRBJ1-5	CASSISGRDGQPQHF	TGTGCCAGTAGTATATCCGGCAGGGACGGGCAGCCCCAGCATTTT
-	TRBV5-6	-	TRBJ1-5	CARSGSGGGRPQHF	TGTGCCCGCAGCGGATCGGGGGGTGGCCGGCCCCAGCATTTT
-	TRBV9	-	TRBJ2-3	CASSPEGADTQYF	TGTGCCAGCAGCCCAGAGGGAGCAGATACGCAGTATTTT
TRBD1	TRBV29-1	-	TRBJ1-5	CSAVQGLNQPQHF	TGCAGCGCCGTACAGGGGCTGAATCAGCCCCAGCATTTT
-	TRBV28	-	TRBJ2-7	CASSSINSYEQYF	TGTGCCAGCAGTTCCATTAATTCCTACGAGCAGTACTTC
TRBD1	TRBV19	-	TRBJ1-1	CASCRQGREAFF	TGTGCCAGTTGCCGACAGGGGCGTGAAGCTTTCTTT
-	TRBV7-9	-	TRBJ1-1	CASAPGGQEAFF	TGTGCCAGCGCCCCAGGTGGGCAGGAAGCTTTCTTT
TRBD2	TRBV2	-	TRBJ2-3	CASRLAAVDTQYF	TGTGCCAGCAGACTAGCGGCAGTAGATACGCAGTATTTT
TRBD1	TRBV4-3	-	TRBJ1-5	CASSTGTGASQPQHF	TGCGCCAGCAGCACCGGGACAGGGGCTTCTCAGCCCCAGCATTTT
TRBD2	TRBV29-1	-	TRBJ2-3	CSVREGTDTQYF	TGCAGCGTTCGGGAGGGCACAGATACGCAGTATTTT
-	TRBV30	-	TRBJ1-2	CAWSVGQFYGYTF	TGTGCCTGGAGTGTTGGACAGTTCTATGGCTACACCTTC
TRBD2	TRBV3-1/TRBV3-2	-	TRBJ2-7	CASSQRSWEGPAYEQYF	TGTGCCAGCAGCCAACGTTCGTGGGAGGGCCCCGCCTACGAGCAGTACTTC
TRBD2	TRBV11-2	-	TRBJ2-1	CASSFSGSSYNEQFF	TGTGCCAGCAGCTTTAGCGGGAGCTCCTACAATGAGCAGTTCTTC
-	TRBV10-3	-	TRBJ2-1	CAISDSNYNEQFF	TGTGCCATCAGTGACTCGAACTACAATGAGCAGTTCTTC
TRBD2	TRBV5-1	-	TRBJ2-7	CASSLDAGAYEQYF	TGCGCCAGCAGCTTGGATGCGGGAGCCTACGAGCAGTACTTC
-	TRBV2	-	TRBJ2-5	CASSEGPAAISGAGTQYF	TGTGCCAGCAGTGAGGGTCCCGCCGCCATTTCCGGGGCGGGGACCCAGTACTTC
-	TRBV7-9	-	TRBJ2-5	CASILMGDTQETQYF	TGTGCCAGCATCCTAATGGGGGACACCCAAGAGACCCAGTACTTC
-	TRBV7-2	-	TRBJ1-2	CASSPRTVNYGYTF	TGTGCCAGCAGCCCAAGGACAGTTAACTATGGCTACACCTTC
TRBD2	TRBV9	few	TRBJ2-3	CASSVAAGGSTDTQYF	TGTGCCAGCAGCGTAGCGGCGGGGGGAAGCACAGATACGCAGTATTTT
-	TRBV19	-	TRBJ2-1	CASSIEQSYNEQFF	TGTGCCAGTAGTATCGAACAGTCCTACAATGAGCAGTTCTTC
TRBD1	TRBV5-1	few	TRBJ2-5	CASSFAQGQETQYF	TGCGCCAGCAGCTTTGCACAGGGGCAAGAGACCCAGTACTTC
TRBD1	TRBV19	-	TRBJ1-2	CASSTDRGRIQGYGYTF	TGTGCCAGTAGTACGGACAGGGGCCGAATTCAGGGATATGGCTACACCTTC
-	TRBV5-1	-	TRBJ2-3	CASSPDSHRADTQYF	TGCGCCAGCAGCCCGGATTCTCATCGCGCAGATACGCAGTATTTT
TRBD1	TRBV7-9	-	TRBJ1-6	CASSRDSLTSPLHF	TGTGCCAGCAGCCGGGACAGTCTGACTTCACCCCTCCACTTT
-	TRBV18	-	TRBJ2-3	CASSPADTQYF	TGTGCCAGCTCACCTGCAGATACGCAGTATTTT
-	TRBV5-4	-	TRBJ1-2	CASSGGGRREGPNYGYTF	TGTGCCAGCAGCGGGGGGGGGCGCAGGGAAGGCCCTAACTATGGCTACACCTTC